This T cell receptor (beta chain) came from a study of T-cell memory formation after mild COVID-19. Study at large: Each donor largely had its own TCR clusters.

MiXCR, run by TCRdb on the 5' RACE reads, gives a single entry per CDR3 protein. Among approximately 410,000 distinct CDR3 sequences, 23% were seen once, and the ten largest hold around 13%. With regard to this clonotype: The target antigen is unknown. One end of the junction is discordant with germline, which a read error may explain.

Per the germline V gene, CDR1 is MGHRA and CDR2 is YSYEKL. The CDR3 spans 14 residues. Findings and caveats of the study: Prior to infection, memory already included some responding clones, suggesting cross-reactive memory joined. While clones contracting from day 15 to 85 were balanced between CD4 and CD8, later expanders leaned CD4+.

The source of this sequence is an adult woman who had mild COVID-19 (a few samples of this study predate the infection). Cell type and time point are not known. The rearrangement links TRBV4-1 to TRBJ2-3; 10 bases map to TRBD2. What was sequenced was PBMCs or a T cell subset sorted from them (not recorded which). CDR3 loop: CASSLAGGTGTQYF. In nucleotides, the CDR3 is TGCGCCAGCAGCCTAGCGGGGGGTACAGGTACGCAGTATTTT.